Following are 15 T cell receptor beta chains from one sample sequenced in a study of blood T cells in healthy people across ages. Next came a second PCR, run for about 7 to 12 cycles, which used a sample-barcoded 5' primer along with a J-beta primer mix. TCRdb reprocessed the 5' RACE reads via MiXCR and lists one record per CDR3 protein. The sample contains about a million distinct CDR3 sequences, 40% to 60% of which appear only once. Sequencing was done on a sample of blood. Receptor source: a man aged 25 to 40 in good health.

This clonotype was found once. The V and J genes are TRBV7-2 and TRBJ1-3; 9 nucleotides line up with TRBD1. This CDR3 has 12 residues. Germline V gene sequence: CDR1 SGHTA, CDR2 FQGNSA. J was trimmed by 12 bases and V by 5 bases; bases with no gene match: 5. The CDR3 spells CASSPQTGGIYF. CDR3 bases: TGTGCCAGCAGCCCTCAGACAGGGGGCATATATTTT.

The chain joins TRBV7-9 to TRBJ2-4, with D possibly called TRBD1 or TRBD2 (5 bases each). Looked up from germline, CDR1 is SEHNR and CDR2 is FQNEAQ (reference sequence). V lost 3 bases to trimming and J lost 7 bases, with 10 bases between them. This CDR3 spans 13 amino acids. CDR3 in amino acids: CASSFQGGNIQYF. The CDR3 nucleotides read TGTGCCAGCAGCTTCCAGGGCGGGAACATTCAGTACTTC.

The chain has TRBV5-1 and TRBJ2-7; possibly TRBD1 for D (6 bases). CDR1 and CDR2 from the germline V gene are SGHRS and YFSETQ. The V gene lost 0 bases and the J gene lost 5 bases, with 12 bases spanning the gap. CDR3 length equals 14 residues. In DNA, the CDR3 is TGCGCCAGCAGCTTGGCGGGGACAATCGACGAGCAGTACTTC. Amino acids: CASSLAGTIDEQYF.

The sample holds a few counts of this clonotype. The chain has TRBV4-1 and TRBJ1-4, with D perhaps matching TRBD1 (5 bases). V dropped 5 bases and J dropped 7 bases, with 17 bases sitting between them. The CDR3 sequence is 15 residues long. Germline V gene sequence: CDR1 MGHRA, CDR2 YSYEKL. The CDR3 nucleotides are TGCGCCAGCAGCGGACCTACGGGGCTTGTTGAAAAACTGTTTTTT. It translates to CASSGPTGLVEKLFF.

This clonotype was seen at least ten times. The chain recombines TRBV11-2 with TRBJ2-7, with unresolved D. The V gene lost 1 base and the J gene lost 0 bases, with 4 bases spanning the gap. Germline V lookup: CDR1 SGHAT, CDR2 FQNNGV. This CDR3 is 13 amino acids long. The CDR3 bases are TGTGCCAGCAGCTTAGGCAACTCCTACGAGCAGTACTTC. It is translated as CASSLGNSYEQYF.

J is TRBJ2-1 and V is TRBV9; no clear D. V dropped 0 bases and J dropped 5 bases, with 9 bases sitting between them. The CDR3 consists of 14 residues. The germline CDR1 and CDR2 sequences are SGDLS and YYNGEE. The chain's CDR3 is CASSVDGWNNEQFF. The CDR3 DNA sequence: TGTGCCAGCAGCGTAGACGGGTGGAACAATGAGCAGTTCTTC.

This sequence joins TRBV7-3 and TRBJ2-5; TRBD1 is a possible D gene (6 bases). Trimming took off 1 base at V and 11 bases at J, with 23 bases between the two ends. This CDR3 contains 16 residues. The germline CDR1 and CDR2 sequences are SGHTA and FQGTGA. CDR3 residues: CASSLNSGQTNNEQYF. Written as DNA, the CDR3 is TGTGCCAGCAGCTTAAACTCCGGACAGACTAACAATGAGCAGTACTTC.

The chain uses TRBV6-1 and TRBJ1-4; D remains unclear. Germline V lookup: CDR1 MNHNS, CDR2 SASEGT. The CDR3 totals 14 residues. V lost 6 bases, J lost 0 bases, and 8 bases lay in between. CDR3 protein: CASREPTTNEKLFF. The CDR3, as DNA: TGTGCCAGCAGGGAGCCCACAACTAATGAAAAACTGTTTTTT.

This clonotype was found a few times. The chain employs TRBV2 and TRBJ1-2; possibly TRBD1 for D (5 bases). With 8 bases removed from V and 8 bases from J, the gap between germline ends came to 27 bases. The CDR3 totals 16 residues. CDR1 SNHLY and CDR2 FYNNEI come from the germline V gene. The CDR3 DNA reads as TGTGCCAGCTGCCTGGTGGGGCAGACTCCTACCGGAGGCTACACCTTC. Translation: CASCLVGQTPTGGYTF.

The chain carries TRBV27 and TRBJ1-2, with a weak D call TRBD1 (5 bases). This CDR3 has 14 amino acids. The germline gives CDR1 MNHEY, CDR2 SMNVEV (reference sequence). Trimming removed 5 bases from V and 6 bases from J, with 16 bases in between. The CDR3 nucleotides read TGTGCCAGCAGTGTAAAAGGGACGCCCAATGGCTACACCTTC. Residues: CASSVKGTPNGYTF.

The CDR3, as DNA: TGTGCCAGCAGCTTGGCCGGCCAGGGGTTAAGCATTCAGTACTTC. Translated, it gives CASSLAGQGLSIQYF. The chain is built from TRBV5-5 and TRBJ2-5; perhaps TRBD1 as D (6 bases). The J call is uncertain, as TRBJ2-4 better fits the DNA end. Germline V gene lookup returns CDR1 SGHKS and CDR2 YYEKEE (reference sequence). The CDR3 loop spans 15 amino acids.

V usage is TRBV3-1 and J usage is TRBJ1-2; 7 positions agree with TRBD1. This CDR3 spans 13 amino acids. Germline CDR1 is LGHDT and CDR2 is YNNKEL (reference sequence). V lost 8 bases to trimming and J lost 4 bases; unmatched junction nucleotides: 7. The CDR3 DNA reads as TGTGCCAGCGGGACGGGACAGATCTATGGCTACACCTTC. Translation gives CASGTGQIYGYTF.

CDR3 amino acids: CASSLRVTSGGEGDTQYF. The CDR3 DNA follows: TGTGCCAGCAGCCTCAGGGTCACTAGCGGGGGGGAGGGGGATACGCAGTATTTT. The chain joins TRBV7-2 to TRBJ2-3; TRBD2 matches at 13 bases. There are 18 residues in the CDR3. Germline V CDR1 and CDR2: SGHTA, FQGNSA. With V trimmed by 5 bases and J by 6 bases, 14 bases remained unmatched. Variable domain in full (rest from reference TRBV7-2 and TRBJ2-3): GAGVSQSPSNKVTEKGKDVELRCDPISGHTALYWYRQSLGQGLEFLIYFQGNSAPDKSGLPSDRFSAERTGGSVSTLTIQRTQQEDSAVYLCASSLRVTSGGEGDTQYFGPGTRLTVL.

V gene TRBV20-1 combines with J gene TRBJ1-2; the D gene is possibly TRBD1 (6 bases). This CDR3 comprises 14 residues. The V gene's germline CDR1 is DFQATT and CDR2 SNEGSKA (reference sequence). Trimming shortened V by 0 bases and J by 4 bases, and 12 bases separated the two germline ends. This CDR3 reads CSARDSHRAYGYTF. The CDR3, as DNA: TGCAGTGCTAGAGATTCCCACAGGGCCTATGGCTACACCTTC.

This sequence joins TRBV20-1 and TRBJ2-7; TRBD2 aligns across 10 bases. J was trimmed by 7 bases and V by 6 bases; bases with no gene match: 12. CDR1 and CDR2 from the germline V gene are DFQATT and SNEGSKA (reference sequence). The CDR3 runs to 14 residues. CDR3 protein: CSAPASGGYNEQYF. The CDR3 DNA sequence: TGCAGTGCCCCCGCTAGCGGGGGATATAATGAGCAGTACTTC.